This TCR beta chain derives from a study of blood T cell repertoires in COVID-19. In its sample, this clone was seen once. Sequencing used immunoSEQ multiplex PCR; TCRdb keeps in-frame clones, though not all of them. This sample has about 22,000 clones, with 65% to 85% found just once. The CDR3 runs to 16 residues. Germline CDR1 reads SNHLY; CDR2 reads FYNNEI. Germline trimming cut 4 bases from V and 2 bases from J; bases unmatched to any gene: 10. This TCR was sampled from a man aged 80 or over with active or convalescent COVID-19. Sequenced material: peripheral blood. The chain couples TRBV2 to TRBJ2-5; 7 nucleotides line up with TRBD2. The CDR3 bases are TGTGCCAGCAGTGGGGGAAGCGGGGCGGGGCAAGAGACCCAGTACTTC. Its protein product is CASSGGSGAGQETQYF.